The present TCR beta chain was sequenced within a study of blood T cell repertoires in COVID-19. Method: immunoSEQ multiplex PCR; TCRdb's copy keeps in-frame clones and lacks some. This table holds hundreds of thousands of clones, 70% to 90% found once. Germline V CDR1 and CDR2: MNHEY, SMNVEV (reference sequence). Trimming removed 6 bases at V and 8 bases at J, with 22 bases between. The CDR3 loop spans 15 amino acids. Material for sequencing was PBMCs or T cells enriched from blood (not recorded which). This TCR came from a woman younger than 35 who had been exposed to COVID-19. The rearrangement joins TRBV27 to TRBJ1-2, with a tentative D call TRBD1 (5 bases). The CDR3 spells CASRLQGLYESGYTF. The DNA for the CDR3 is TGTGCCAGCAGACTGCAGGGATTATATGAGTCAGGCTACACCTTC.